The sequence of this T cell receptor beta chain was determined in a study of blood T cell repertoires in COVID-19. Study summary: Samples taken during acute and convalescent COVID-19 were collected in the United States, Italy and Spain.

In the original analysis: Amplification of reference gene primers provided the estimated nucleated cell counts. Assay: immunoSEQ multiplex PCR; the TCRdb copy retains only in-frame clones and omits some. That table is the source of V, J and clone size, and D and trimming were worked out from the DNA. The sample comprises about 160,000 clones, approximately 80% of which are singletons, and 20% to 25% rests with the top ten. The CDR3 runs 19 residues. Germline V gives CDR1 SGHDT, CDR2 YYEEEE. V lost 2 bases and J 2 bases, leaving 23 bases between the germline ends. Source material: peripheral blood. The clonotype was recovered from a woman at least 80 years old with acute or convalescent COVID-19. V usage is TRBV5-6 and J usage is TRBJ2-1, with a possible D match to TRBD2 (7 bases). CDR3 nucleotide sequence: TGTGCCAGCAGCTTCCAGACAGGACTTAGCGGGTGGGCCTACAATGAGCAGTTCTTC. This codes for CASSFQTGLSGWAYNEQFF.